The 16 T cell receptor beta chains listed next were all sequenced from one sample in a study of beta chain features in type 1 diabetes. Study results and limitations: There was a moderate but significant shortening of TCRB CDR3s in all four CD4+ subsets of Type 1 diabetes patients.

Every bit of the isolated RNA underwent reverse transcription, so sequencing read expressed TCRB transcripts. TCRdb's copy holds only in-frame clones and misses some; the assay was immunoSEQ multiplex PCR. The sample records approximately 170,000 clones, around 63% being singletons. Which antigens these TCRs recognize remains unknown. Sequences were obtained from naive CD4+ T cells from blood. Receptor source: a man between 25 and 39 years old with type 1 diabetes.

The chain joins TRBV7-9 to TRBJ1-2; no reliable D call. Germline V lookup: CDR1 SEHNR, CDR2 FQNEAQ (reference sequence). The V end was cut by 5 bases, the J end by 7 bases, with 14 bases between. The CDR3 is 13 amino acids. Written as DNA, the CDR3 is TGTGCCAGCAGCCCACCCGGAGGGAGTGGCTACACCTTC. Translated: CASSPPGGSGYTF. Supplemented by reference TRBV7-9 and TRBJ1-2, the full variable domain reads DTGVSQNPRHKITKRGQNVTFRCDPISEHNRLYWYRQTLGQGPEFLTYFQNEAQLEKSRLLSDRFSAERPKGSFSTLEIQRTEQGDSAMYLCASSPPGGSGYTFGSGTRLTVV.

The V call is TRBV29-1, the J call TRBJ2-5; 9 bases map to TRBD1. This CDR3 has 15 amino acids. Germline CDR1 reads SQVTM; CDR2 reads ANQGSEA. Germline trimming cut 7 bases from V and 5 bases from J; bases unmatched to any gene: 14. CDR3 DNA: TGCAGCGGCCGCGGAGGACAGGGGATTTGGGAGACCCAGTACTTC. Residues: CSGRGGQGIWETQYF.

In this sample, this clone turned up a few times. The V gene is TRBV7-2, the J gene TRBJ2-1; no clear D gene. The CDR3 sequence is 13 residues long. The V end lost 5 bases, the J end lost 7 bases, and 12 bases lay between the germline ends. CDR1 and CDR2 from the germline V gene are SGHTA and FQGNSA. CDR3 nucleotide sequence: TGTGCCAGCAGCGCCCAACTTGTGAATGAGCAGTTCTTC. Protein product: CASSAQLVNEQFF.

The chain has TRBV29-1 and TRBJ2-3; the match to TRBD2 covers 11 bases. The CDR3 length is 16 residues. The V segment lost 3 bases and the J segment 4 bases; nucleotides outside the gene matches: 9. Germline V CDR1 and CDR2: SQVTM, ANQGSEA. The CDR3 spells CSVDRLAGGISDTQYF. The CDR3 region has the DNA TGCAGCGTTGATCGGCTAGCGGGGGGCATCTCAGATACGCAGTATTTT.

This clone was found once. The chain employs TRBV29-1 and TRBJ2-7, with TRBD1 identical over 8 bases. The V segment lost 7 bases and the J segment 4 bases; nucleotides outside the gene matches: 9. Germline loops: CDR1 SQVTM, CDR2 ANQGSEA. CDR3 length equals 13 residues. The CDR3 DNA is TGCAGCGCGACCGGGACAGGCGGTTACGAGCAGTACTTC. Protein sequence: CSATGTGGYEQYF.

The J gene is TRBJ2-2, the V gene TRBV7-7; 7 bases fit TRBD2. V shed 5 bases and J 1 base; nucleotides not matched to a gene: 4. This CDR3 spans 15 amino acids. Looked up from germline, CDR1 is SSHAT and CDR2 is FNYEAQ (reference sequence). This CDR3 reads CASSIGLVNTGELFF. CDR3 nucleotides: TGTGCCAGCAGCATAGGACTAGTGAACACCGGGGAGCTGTTTTTT. Filled out from reference TRBV7-7 and TRBJ2-2, the complete variable domain reads GAGVSQSPRYKVTKRGQDVTLRCDPISSHATLYWYQQALGQGPEFLTYFNYEAQPDKSGLPSDRFSAERPEGSISTLTIQRTEQRDSAMYRCASSIGLVNTGELFFGEGSRLTVL.

CDR3 residues: CASSLGGLPNTEAFF. Written as DNA, the CDR3 is TGTGCCAGCAGCTTAGGAGGGCTCCCGAACACTGAAGCTTTCTTT. The V and J genes are TRBV7-2 and TRBJ1-1; D not resolved. The CDR3 is 15 residues long. Germline assignment: CDR1 SGHTA and CDR2 FQGNSA. V was pared by 1 base and J by 1 base, with 10 bases between.

V gene TRBV5-1 combines with J gene TRBJ2-3; TRBD2 agrees at 7 bases. From germline, CDR1 is SGHRS and CDR2 YFSETQ. This CDR3 has 15 amino acids. Unmatched junction bases numbered 7, after V lost 4 bases and J lost 2 bases. CDR3 sequence: CASSHAGDPTDTQYF. The DNA for the CDR3 is TGCGCCAGCAGCCATGCGGGGGACCCCACAGATACGCAGTATTTT.

The chain is built from TRBV11-2 and TRBJ2-7; D may be TRBD2 (7 bases). CDR3 length: 12 residues. Germline assignment: CDR1 SGHAT and CDR2 FQNNGV. The V and J ends lost 5 bases and 12 bases respectively, with 17 bases between them. The CDR3 nucleotides are TGTGCCAGCAGCACCCCGGGGGGCGATTCGTACTTC. It encodes CASSTPGGDSYF.

The chain has TRBV29-1 and TRBJ1-1; D remains ambiguous. Germline CDR1 reads SQVTM; CDR2 reads ANQGSEA. There are 15 residues in the CDR3. Between the trimmed V and J ends, which lost 1 base and 1 base, there was a span of 13 bases. The CDR3 loop reads CSVEGESGANTEAFF. The CDR3, as DNA: TGCAGCGTTGAAGGGGAGTCAGGTGCGAACACTGAAGCTTTCTTT.

This clone turned up a few times. The chain joins TRBV29-1 to TRBJ1-2; 7 positions match TRBD1. Trimming removed 7 bases from V and 0 bases from J; junction bases left unmatched: 2. CDR3 size: 12 residues. Germline V gene sequence: CDR1 SQVTM, CDR2 ANQGSEA. CDR3 protein: CSADRANYGYTF. CDR3 sequence (DNA): TGCAGCGCCGACAGGGCTAACTATGGCTACACCTTC.

The chain couples TRBV5-6 to TRBJ2-2; 7 bases match TRBD1. The junction had 5 bases not matched to a gene; V was cut back by 4 bases and J by 5 bases. The CDR3 totals 14 residues. Per germline, CDR1 SGHDT and CDR2 YYEEEE. The CDR3 protein is CASSMGQRTGELFF. The CDR3, as DNA: TGTGCCAGCAGCATGGGACAGAGAACCGGGGAGCTGTTTTTT.

The chain recombines TRBV29-1 with TRBJ2-1, with 10 bases fitting TRBD2. V trimming: 2 bases; J trimming: 10 bases; junction bases outside the gene matches: 5. The germline gives CDR1 SQVTM, CDR2 ANQGSEA. This CDR3 region has 13 residues. Here the CDR3 reads CSVEWWTSGEQFF. DNA of the CDR3: TGCAGCGTTGAATGGTGGACTAGCGGAGAGCAGTTCTTC.

The genes are TRBV4-3 and TRBJ2-2; 11 bases line up with TRBD1. CDR3 length: 17 amino acids. V lost 1 base and J lost 4; bases outside the gene matches: 5. The germline gives CDR1 LGHNA, CDR2 YSLEER. DNA for the CDR3: TGCGCCAGCAGCCAAGTTACCGGGACAGGGGGCACCGGGGAGCTGTTTTTT. It encodes CASSQVTGTGGTGELFF.

The genes are TRBV7-9 and TRBJ1-6; D gene uncertain. V shed 6 bases and J shed 7 bases, with 10 bases lying between them. Germline-derived CDR1 and CDR2 are SEHNR and FQNEAQ (reference sequence). CDR3 length: 13 residues. The DNA of the CDR3 is TGTGCCAGCAGGGGTGCGCAGAATTCACCCCTCCACTTT. Translated: CASRGAQNSPLHF. Supplemented by reference TRBV7-9 and TRBJ1-6, the full variable domain reads DTGVSQNPRHKITKRGQNVTFRCDPISEHNRLYWYRQTLGQGPEFLTYFQNEAQLEKSRLLSDRFSAERPKGSFSTLEIQRTEQGDSAMYLCASRGAQNSPLHFGNGTRLTVT.

The chain has TRBV20-1 and TRBJ2-1, with D hard to call. The CDR3 runs 11 residues. The ends were cut back, 6 bases at V and 8 bases at J, with 11 bases in the middle. Germline V gene data show CDR1 as DFQATT and CDR2 as SNEGSKA (reference sequence). The CDR3 DNA sequence: TGCAGTGCGCTAGAGGTGTATGAGCAGTTCTTC. This translates into CSALEVYEQFF.